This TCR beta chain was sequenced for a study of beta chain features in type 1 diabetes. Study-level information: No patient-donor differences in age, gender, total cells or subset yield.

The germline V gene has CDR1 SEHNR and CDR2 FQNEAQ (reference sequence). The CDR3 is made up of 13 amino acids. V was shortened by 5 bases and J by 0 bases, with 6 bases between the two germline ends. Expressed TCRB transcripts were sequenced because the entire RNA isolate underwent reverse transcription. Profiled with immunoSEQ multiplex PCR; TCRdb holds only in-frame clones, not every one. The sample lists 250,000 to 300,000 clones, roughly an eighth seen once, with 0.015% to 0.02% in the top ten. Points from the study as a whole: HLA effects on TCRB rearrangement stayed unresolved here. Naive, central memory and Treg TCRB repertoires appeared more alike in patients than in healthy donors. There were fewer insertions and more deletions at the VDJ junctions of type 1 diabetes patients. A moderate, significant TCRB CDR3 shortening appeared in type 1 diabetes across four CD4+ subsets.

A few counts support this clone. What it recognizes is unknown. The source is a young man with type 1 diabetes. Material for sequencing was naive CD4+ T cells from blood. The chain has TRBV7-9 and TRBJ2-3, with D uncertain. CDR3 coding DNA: TGTGCCAGCAGCCCTCCGAGCACAGATACGCAGTATTTT. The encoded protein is CASSPPSTDTQYF.